The 11 T cell receptor beta chains presented below share a single source sample, sequenced in a study of blood T cell repertoires in COVID-19. Profiled with immunoSEQ multiplex PCR; TCRdb holds only in-frame clones, not every one. The profile shows roughly 220,000 clones, approximately 81% of them singletons. The source material was peripheral blood. These receptor sequences come from a man between 25 and 39 years old with active or convalescent COVID-19.

V usage is TRBV28 and J usage is TRBJ1-4, with TRBD1 identical over 10 bases. The CDR3 contains 14 residues. The germline gives CDR1 MDHEN, CDR2 SYDVKM. V was pared by 8 bases and J by 7 bases, with 7 bases of the junction left unmatched. The CDR3 coding sequence is TGTGCCAGCGCGACAGGGGGCTTGGGTGAAAAACTGTTTTTT. This codes for CASATGGLGEKLFF.

The rearrangement joins TRBV28 to TRBJ2-7; D may be TRBD2 (5 bases). The CDR3 consists of 12 residues. Germline V gene data show CDR1 as MDHEN and CDR2 as SYDVKM. Trimming stripped 6 bases from V and 6 bases from J, with 12 bases between. CDR3 DNA: TGTGCCAGCAGCGCCCTCGGGGTCGAGCAGTACTTC. Translating gives CASSALGVEQYF. The full variable domain, rest sourced from reference TRBV28 and TRBJ2-7, is DVKVTQSSRYLVKRTGEKVFLECVQDMDHENMFWYRQDPGLGLRLIYFSYDVKMKEKGDIPEGYSVSREKKERFSLILESASTNQTSMYLCASSALGVEQYFGPGTRLTVT.

CDR3 loop: CASSSGDHGWYGYTF. The CDR3 coding sequence is TGTGCCAGCAGCTCAGGGGACCACGGTTGGTATGGCTACACCTTC. This chain joins TRBV6-2 or TRBV6-3 and TRBJ1-2; D may be TRBD1 (6 bases). Germline assignment: CDR1 MNHEY and CDR2 SVGEGT. The ends were cut back, 6 bases at V and 5 bases at J, with 19 bases in the middle. CDR3 length: 15 residues.

This clone came up once. This chain connects TRBV27 to TRBJ1-5, with a tentative D call TRBD1 (5 bases). From germline, CDR1 is MNHEY and CDR2 SMNVEV (reference sequence). V was trimmed by 6 bases and J by 7 bases, leaving 16 bases between them. CDR3 length: 14 amino acids. The CDR3 is CASRSRGTGQPQHF. Here the CDR3 DNA reads TGTGCCAGCAGGTCCCGGGGGACGGGGCAGCCCCAGCATTTT.

This clone was observed a few times. The V call is TRBV19, the J call TRBJ1-2, with 7 bases lining up with TRBD1. V trimming: 5 bases; J trimming: 6 bases; junction bases outside the gene matches: 6. This CDR3 region has 13 residues. Germline assignment: CDR1 LNHDA and CDR2 SQIVND (reference sequence). Here the CDR3 reads CASSFDRENGYTF. DNA for the CDR3: TGTGCCAGTAGTTTTGACAGGGAGAATGGCTACACCTTC. The full variable domain, completed using reference TRBV19 and TRBJ1-2, is DGGITQSPKYLFRKEGQNVTLSCEQNLNHDAMYWYRQDPGQGLRLIYYSQIVNDFQKGDIAEGYSVSREKKESFPLTVTSAQKNPTAFYLCASSFDRENGYTFGSGTRLTVV.

This chain joins TRBV4-3 and TRBJ2-7; D is uncertain. The CDR3 consists of 13 residues. Trimming cost V 0 bases and J 5 bases, with 8 bases left between them. CDR1 is LGHNA, CDR2 YSLEER, per germline. CDR3 region: CASSQEVYHEQYF. The CDR3 DNA reads TGCGCCAGCAGCCAAGAGGTCTACCACGAGCAGTACTTC.

This chain connects TRBV28 to TRBJ1-2; weak D call: TRBD1 (5 bases). This CDR3 has 13 residues. The germline gives CDR1 MDHEN, CDR2 SYDVKM. The V and J ends lost 3 bases and 5 bases respectively, with 10 bases between them. DNA of the CDR3: TGTGCCAGCAGTTTGCGACAGACTTATGGCTACACCTTC. Translating it yields CASSLRQTYGYTF.

As DNA, the CDR3 is TGTGCCAGCAGTTTAAGAGTCCGGGATGAGCAGTTCTTC. Its translation: CASSLRVRDEQFF. The V and J genes are TRBV12-3 or TRBV12-4 and TRBJ2-1; no clear D. This CDR3 has 13 residues. V lost 2 bases and J 8 bases, leaving 10 bases between the germline ends.

The chain is built from TRBV4-2 and TRBJ1-1; D not resolved. The CDR3 runs 14 residues. Trimming left V 4 bases short and J 1 base short, with 10 bases between. Germline CDR1 and CDR2: LGHNA and YNFKEQ. This CDR3 is CASSPRDANTEAFF. For the CDR3, the DNA is TGTGCCAGCAGCCCCCGGGATGCGAACACTGAAGCTTTCTTT.

As concerns this clone: At the DNA level, this CDR3 is encoded by other sequences in the same sample as well. The rearrangement joins TRBV3-1 (or the pseudogene TRBV3-2) to TRBJ1-2, with 7 bases that match TRBD1. Germline V lookup: CDR1 LGHDT, CDR2 YNNKEL (reference sequence). V lost 4 bases, J lost 0 bases, and 2 bases stayed unmatched. The CDR3 is made up of 14 amino acids. The CDR3 sequence: CASSRDRANYGYTF. DNA for the CDR3: TGTGCCAGCAGCCGGGACAGAGCTAACTATGGCTACACCTTC.

The genes are TRBV3-1 (or the pseudogene TRBV3-2) and TRBJ2-3; 7 nucleotides agree with TRBD1. The V segment lost 2 bases and the J segment 4 bases; nucleotides outside the gene matches: 12. The CDR3 runs 17 residues. The germline V gene has CDR1 LGHDT and CDR2 YNNKEL (reference sequence). This CDR3 is CASSQSQQGLVPDTQYF. The CDR3, as DNA: TGTGCCAGCAGCCAATCACAACAGGGGTTAGTCCCAGATACGCAGTATTTT.